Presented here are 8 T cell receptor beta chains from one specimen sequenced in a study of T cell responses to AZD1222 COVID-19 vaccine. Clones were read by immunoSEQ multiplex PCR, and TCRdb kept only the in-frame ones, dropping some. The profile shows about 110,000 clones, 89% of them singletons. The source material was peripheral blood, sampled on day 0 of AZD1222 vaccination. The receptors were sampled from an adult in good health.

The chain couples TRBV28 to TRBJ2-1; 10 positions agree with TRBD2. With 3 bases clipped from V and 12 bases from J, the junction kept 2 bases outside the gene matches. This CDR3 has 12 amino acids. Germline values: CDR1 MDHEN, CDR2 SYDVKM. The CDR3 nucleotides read TGTGCCAGCAGTTTCTTAGCGGGGGGGCAGTTCTTC. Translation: CASSFLAGGQFF.

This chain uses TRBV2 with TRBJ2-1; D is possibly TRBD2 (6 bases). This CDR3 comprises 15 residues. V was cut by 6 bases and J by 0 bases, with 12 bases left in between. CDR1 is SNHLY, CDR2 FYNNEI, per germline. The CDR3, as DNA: TGTGCCAGCAGGAGGGACTCGGGCTCCTACAATGAGCAGTTCTTC. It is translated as CASRRDSGSYNEQFF.

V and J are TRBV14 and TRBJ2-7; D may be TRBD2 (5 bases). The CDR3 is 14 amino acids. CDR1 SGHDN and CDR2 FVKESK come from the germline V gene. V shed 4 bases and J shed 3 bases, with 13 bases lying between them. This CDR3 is CASSPAGVNYEQYF. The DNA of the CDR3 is TGTGCCAGCAGCCCCGCGGGCGTTAACTACGAGCAGTACTTC.

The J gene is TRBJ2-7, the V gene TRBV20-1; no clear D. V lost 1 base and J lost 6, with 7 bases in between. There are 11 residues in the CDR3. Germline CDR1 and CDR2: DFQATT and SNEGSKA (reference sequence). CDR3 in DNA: TGCAGTGCTAGAGCCGCGGTCGAGCAGTACTTC. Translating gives CSARAAVEQYF.

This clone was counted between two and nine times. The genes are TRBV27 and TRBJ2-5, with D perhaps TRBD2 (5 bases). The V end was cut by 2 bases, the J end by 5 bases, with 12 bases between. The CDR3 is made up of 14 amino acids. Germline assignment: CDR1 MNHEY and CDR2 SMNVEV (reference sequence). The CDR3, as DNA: TGTGCCAGCAGTTTAACGCCTCGAGGGGAGACCCAGTACTTC. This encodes CASSLTPRGETQYF.

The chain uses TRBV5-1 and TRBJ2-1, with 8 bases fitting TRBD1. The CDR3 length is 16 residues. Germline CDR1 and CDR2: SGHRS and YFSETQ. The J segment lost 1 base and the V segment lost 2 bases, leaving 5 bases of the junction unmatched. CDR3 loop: CASSFRQGLSYNEQFF. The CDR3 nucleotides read TGCGCCAGCAGCTTTCGACAGGGGTTGTCCTACAATGAGCAGTTCTTC.

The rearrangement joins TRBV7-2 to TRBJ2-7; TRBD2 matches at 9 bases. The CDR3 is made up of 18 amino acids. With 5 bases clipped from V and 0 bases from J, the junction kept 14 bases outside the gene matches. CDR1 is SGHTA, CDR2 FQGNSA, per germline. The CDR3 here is CASSKGPAGGPSSYEQYF. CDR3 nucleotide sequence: TGTGCCAGCAGCAAGGGGCCAGCGGGGGGCCCTAGCTCCTACGAGCAGTACTTC.

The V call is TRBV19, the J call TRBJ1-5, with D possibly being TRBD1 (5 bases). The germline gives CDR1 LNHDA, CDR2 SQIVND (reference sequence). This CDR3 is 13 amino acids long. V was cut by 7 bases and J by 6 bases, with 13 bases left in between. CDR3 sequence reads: CASTYGGSQPQHF. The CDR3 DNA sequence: TGTGCCAGTACTTATGGGGGGTCTCAGCCCCAGCATTTT.